This T cell receptor beta chain was sequenced for a study of immune cell composition in non-small cell lung cancer. Germline V gene sequence: CDR1 SEHNR, CDR2 FQNEAQ (reference sequence). V gave up 5 bases and J gave up 0 bases, with 5 bases separating them. This CDR3 has 14 residues. The method was immunoSEQ multiplex PCR; TCRdb's version includes in-frame clones alone and lacks a portion of them. The sample has about 15,000 clones; under 75% are singletons. This TCR was recovered from a human donor with non-small cell lung cancer. Sequenced input: lung tumor tissue. V is TRBV7-9 and J is TRBJ2-6, with D uncertain. The CDR3 nucleotides read TGTGCCAGCAGCCCCCACTCTGGGGCCAACGTCCTGACTTTC. Translated: CASSPHSGANVLTF.